This T cell receptor (beta chain) was captured by sequencing in a study of blood T cells in healthy people across ages. Study-wide findings and caveats: Naive T cell percentage by flow cytometry tracked strongly with beta diversity. Long-lived donors had more naive CD4+ cells and higher diversity than aged donors. Unsorted PBMCs ruled out conclusive naive versus antigen-experienced comparison.

A note on this clonotype: Antigen: not known.

V was trimmed by 6 bases and J by 3 bases, leaving 15 bases between them. CDR1 and CDR2 from the germline V gene are DFQATT and SNEGSKA (reference sequence). CDR3 length: 14 residues. It was with a sample-barcoded 5' primer and a J-beta primer mix that a second PCR of about 7 to 12 cycles was run. TCRdb passed the 5' RACE reads through MiXCR, listing each CDR3 protein once. Of under 1,000,000 distinct CDR3 sequences detected, 35% to 40% appear once; the ten largest clones hold 10% to 15%. This TCR was sampled from a young man in good health. The sample was blood. The gene calls are TRBV20-1 and TRBJ2-1, with D hard to call. The CDR3 bases are TGCAGTGCCCCCGTGTCAGATTACTACAATGAGCAGTTCTTC. Amino acid sequence: CSAPVSDYYNEQFF.